This T cell receptor beta chain was recorded in a study of identical twins. TCRdb reprocessed the 5' RACE reads via MiXCR and lists one record per CDR3 protein. The sample has hundreds of thousands of distinct CDR3 sequences, more than 9% seen once; the top ten hold around 1.5%. This clonotype was found many times. Between the trimmed V and J ends, which lost 10 bases and 0 bases, there was a span of 18 bases. The length of the CDR3 is 15 residues. The germline CDR1 and CDR2 sequences are ENHRY and SYGVKD. This same sample was also part of a study on yellow fever vaccine responses in identical twins.

The receptor was derived from a woman aged 18-29 years in good health. The sample comprised PBMCs. The chain couples TRBV10-3 to TRBJ1-1, with D perhaps matching TRBD1 (5 bases). DNA for the CDR3: TGTGCCACCGCACCTAGGGACCTCATGAACACTGAAGCTTTCTTT. Protein sequence: CATAPRDLMNTEAFF.